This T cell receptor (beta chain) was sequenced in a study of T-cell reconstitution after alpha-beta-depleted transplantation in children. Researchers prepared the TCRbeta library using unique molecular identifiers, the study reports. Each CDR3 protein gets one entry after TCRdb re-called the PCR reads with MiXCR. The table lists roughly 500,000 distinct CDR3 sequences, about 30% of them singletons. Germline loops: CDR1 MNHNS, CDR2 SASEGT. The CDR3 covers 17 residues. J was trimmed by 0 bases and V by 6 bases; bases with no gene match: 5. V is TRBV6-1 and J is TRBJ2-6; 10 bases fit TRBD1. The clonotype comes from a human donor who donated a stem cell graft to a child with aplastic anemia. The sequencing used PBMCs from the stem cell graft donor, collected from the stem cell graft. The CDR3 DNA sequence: TGTGCCAGCAGCCTGGACAGGGGGAGCTCTGGGGCCAACGTCCTGACTTTC. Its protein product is CASSLDRGSSGANVLTF.